A selection of T cell receptor beta chains follows, all from one sample in a study of blood T cells in healthy people across ages. TCRdb reanalysed the 5' RACE reads using MiXCR and keeps one entry per CDR3 protein. The sample consists of about 1.8 million distinct CDR3 sequences, about 50% of them appearing once. The sequencing input was blood. These receptors were taken from a woman between 35 and 50 years old in good health. Each CDR3 is given with its conserved first and last residue. The D gene is left open where the match is weak. Size values are once, few and many counts, or a class for expanded clones, and some rows have none.

len	abundance	d_gene	v_gene	j_gene	CDR3aa	CDR3nt
13	NA	NA	TRBV6-2/TRBV6-3	TRBJ2-7	CASSPRGQNEQYF	TGTGCCAGCAGTCCCCGGGGCCAGAACGAGCAGTACTTC
13	few	TRBD1	TRBV7-2	TRBJ2-5	CASTRGLGETQYF	TGTGCCAGCACCAGGGGGCTGGGGGAGACCCAGTACTTC
14	NA	NA	TRBV6-2/TRBV6-3	TRBJ2-3	CASSYELASDTQYF	TGTGCCAGCAGTTACGAACTAGCCTCAGATACGCAGTATTTT
14	once	NA	TRBV5-4	TRBJ2-1	CASSWDGGQETQFF	TGTGCCAGCAGCTGGGACGGGGGTCAAGAGACCCAGTTCTTC
13	few	TRBD1	TRBV7-2	TRBJ2-7	CASTPGPGGEQYF	TGTGCCAGTACCCCGGGTCCAGGGGGCGAGCAGTACTTC
14	NA	NA	TRBV29-1	TRBJ2-3	CSVLGSSSTDTQYF	TGCAGCGTCCTCGGGTCGTCTAGCACAGATACGCAGTATTTT
11	once	NA	TRBV29-1	TRBJ2-1	CSVLLEVEQFF	TGCAGCGTTTTACTGGAAGTTGAGCAGTTCTTC
14	NA	NA	TRBV15	TRBJ2-7	CATSRQTGPYEQYF	TGTGCCACCAGCAGACAGACAGGCCCCTACGAGCAGTACTTC
16	few	TRBD1	TRBV7-9	TRBJ1-6	CASSHAPGQWDSPLHF	TGTGCCAGCAGCCATGCCCCGGGACAGTGGGACTCACCCCTCCACTTT
15	NA	NA	TRBV10-3	TRBJ2-3	CAISDLGHPTDTQYF	TGTGCCATCAGTGATCTGGGACATCCTACAGATACGCAGTATTTT
14	NA	TRBD1	TRBV10-3	TRBJ1-4	CAISERGRGVKLFF	TGTGCCATCAGTGAAAGGGGGCGGGGTGTAAAACTGTTTTTT
16	NA	NA	TRBV20-1	TRBJ1-4	CSARDFPEGVNEKLFF	TGCAGTGCTAGGGATTTTCCCGAGGGGGTTAATGAAAAACTGTTTTTT
14	NA	TRBD2	TRBV7-6	TRBJ2-1	CASSPGGPFREQFF	TGTGCCAGCAGCCCGGGGGGGCCTTTTCGAGAGCAGTTCTTC
15	NA	NA	TRBV6-2/TRBV6-3	TRBJ2-3	CASTPLARGTDTQYF	TGTGCCAGCACCCCACTTGCTCGGGGCACAGATACGCAGTATTTT
16	NA	NA	TRBV6-1	TRBJ2-3	CASSEGAFSASDTQYF	TGTGCCAGCAGTGAAGGCGCTTTCAGCGCGTCAGATACGCAGTATTTT
15	NA	TRBD2	TRBV12-3/TRBV12-4	TRBJ2-5	CASKASAGIQETQYF	TGTGCCAGCAAGGCGTCAGCGGGGATACAAGAGACCCAGTACTTC
14	few	NA	TRBV6-2/TRBV6-3	TRBJ2-7	CASRSAGPMYEQYF	TGTGCCAGCAGATCGGCGGGCCCAATGTACGAGCAGTACTTC
14	NA	TRBD1	TRBV6-1	TRBJ1-2	CASSVQGARGGYTF	TGTGCCAGCAGTGTACAGGGGGCGCGGGGCGGCTACACCTTC
13	many	NA	TRBV10-3	TRBJ2-3	CAISESRVDTQYF	TGTGCCATCAGTGAGTCGAGGGTGGATACGCAGTATTTT
18	NA	NA	TRBV9	TRBJ2-7	CASSVESGPANVRREQYF	TGTGCCAGCAGCGTAGAGTCAGGCCCAGCGAACGTTAGGAGGGAGCAGTACTTC
16	once	NA	TRBV4-2	TRBJ1-4	CASSQPLGTFNEKLFF	TGTGCCAGCAGCCAGCCACTCGGGACATTTAATGAAAAACTGTTTTTT
13	NA	NA	TRBV5-1	TRBJ2-5	CASSLAAGLEQYF	TGCGCCAGCAGCTTGGCCGCGGGGCTTGAGCAGTACTTC
15	NA	NA	TRBV6-1	TRBJ1-6	CASSRGRSTNSPLHF	TGTGCCAGCAGCCGGGGCAGATCGACTAATTCACCCCTCCACTTT
14	once	TRBD1	TRBV6-5	TRBJ1-4	CASSPTGTYEKLFF	TGTGCCAGCAGTCCGACAGGGACCTATGAAAAACTGTTTTTT
13	NA	TRBD2	TRBV29-1	TRBJ2-4	CSVPGGVKNIQYF	TGCAGCGTCCCGGGGGGGGTGAAAAACATTCAGTACTTC
15	NA	TRBD1	TRBV5-1	TRBJ2-5	CASKIRGQEQETQYF	TGCGCCAGCAAGATCCGGGGACAGGAGCAAGAGACCCAGTACTTC
18	NA	TRBD1	TRBV27	TRBJ2-1	CASSFMTRQRDRGNEQFF	TGTGCCAGCAGTTTTATGACAAGGCAGCGGGACAGGGGAAATGAGCAGTTCTTC